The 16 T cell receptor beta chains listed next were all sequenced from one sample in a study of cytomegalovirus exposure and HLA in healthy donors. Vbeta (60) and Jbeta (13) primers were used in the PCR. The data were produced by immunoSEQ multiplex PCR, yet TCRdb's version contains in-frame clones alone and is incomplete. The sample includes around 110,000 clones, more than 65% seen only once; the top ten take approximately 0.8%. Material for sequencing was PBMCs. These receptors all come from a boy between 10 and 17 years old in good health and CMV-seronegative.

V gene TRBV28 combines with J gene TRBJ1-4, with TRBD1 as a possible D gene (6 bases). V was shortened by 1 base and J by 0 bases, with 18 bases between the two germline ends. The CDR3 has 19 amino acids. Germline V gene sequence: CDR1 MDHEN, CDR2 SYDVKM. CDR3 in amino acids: CASSLSRQAPIATNEKLFF. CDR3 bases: TGTGCCAGCAGTTTATCCCGACAGGCCCCAATTGCAACTAATGAAAAACTGTTTTTT.

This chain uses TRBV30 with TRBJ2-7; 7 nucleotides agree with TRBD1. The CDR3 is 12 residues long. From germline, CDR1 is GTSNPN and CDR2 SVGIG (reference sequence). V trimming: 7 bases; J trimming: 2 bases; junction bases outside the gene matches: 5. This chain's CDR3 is CASGQAAYEQYF. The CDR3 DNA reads TGTGCCTCCGGACAGGCCGCCTACGAGCAGTACTTC.

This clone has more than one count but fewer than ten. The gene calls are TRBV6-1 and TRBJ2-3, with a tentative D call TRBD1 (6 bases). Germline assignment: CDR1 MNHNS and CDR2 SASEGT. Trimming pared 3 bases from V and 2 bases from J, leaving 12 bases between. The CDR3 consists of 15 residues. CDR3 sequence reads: CASSDQTGSTDTQYF. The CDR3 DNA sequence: TGTGCCAGCAGTGACCAGACAGGCTCCACAGATACGCAGTATTTT.

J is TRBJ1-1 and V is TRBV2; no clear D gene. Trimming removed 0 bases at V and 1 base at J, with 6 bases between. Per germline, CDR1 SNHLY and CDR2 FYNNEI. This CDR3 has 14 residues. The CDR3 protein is CASSEAGQNTEAFF. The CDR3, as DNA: TGTGCCAGCAGTGAAGCCGGTCAGAACACTGAAGCTTTCTTT. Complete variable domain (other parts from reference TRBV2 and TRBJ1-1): EPEVTQTPSHQVTQMGQEVILRCVPISNHLYFYWYRQILGQKVEFLVSFYNNEISEKSEIFDDQFSVERPDGSNFTLKIRSTKLEDSAMYFCASSEAGQNTEAFFGQGTRLTVV.

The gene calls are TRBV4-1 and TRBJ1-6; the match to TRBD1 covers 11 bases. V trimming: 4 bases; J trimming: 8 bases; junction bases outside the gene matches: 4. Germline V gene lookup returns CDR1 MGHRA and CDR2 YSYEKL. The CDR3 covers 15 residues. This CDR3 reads CASSPWTGGDSPLHF. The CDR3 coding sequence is TGCGCCAGCAGCCCGTGGACAGGGGGCGATTCACCCCTCCACTTT.

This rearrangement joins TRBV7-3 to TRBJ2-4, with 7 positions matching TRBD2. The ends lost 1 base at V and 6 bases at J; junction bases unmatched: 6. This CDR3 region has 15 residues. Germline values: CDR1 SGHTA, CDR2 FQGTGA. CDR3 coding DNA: TGTGCCAGCAGCTTAAGGGGAGGGGAGGGAAACATTCAGTACTTC. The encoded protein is CASSLRGGEGNIQYF.

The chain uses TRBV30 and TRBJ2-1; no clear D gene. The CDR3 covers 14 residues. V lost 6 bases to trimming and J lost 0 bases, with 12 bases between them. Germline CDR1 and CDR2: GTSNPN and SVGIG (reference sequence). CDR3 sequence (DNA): TGTGCCTGCGAGTCTCCGAGCTCCTACAATGAGCAGTTCTTC. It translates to CACESPSSYNEQFF.

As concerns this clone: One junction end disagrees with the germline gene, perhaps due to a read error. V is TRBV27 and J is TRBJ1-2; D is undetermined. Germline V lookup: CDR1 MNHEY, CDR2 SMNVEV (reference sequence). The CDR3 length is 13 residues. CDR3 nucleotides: TGTGCCAGCAGTTTTAACGGTAACTATGGCCACACCTTC. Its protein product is CASSFNGNYGHTF.

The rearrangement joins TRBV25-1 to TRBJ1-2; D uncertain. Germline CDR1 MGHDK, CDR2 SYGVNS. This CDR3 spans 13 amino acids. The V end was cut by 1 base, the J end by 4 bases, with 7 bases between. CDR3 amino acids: CASSESPVYGYTF. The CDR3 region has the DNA TGTGCCAGCAGTGAATCCCCAGTCTATGGCTACACCTTC.

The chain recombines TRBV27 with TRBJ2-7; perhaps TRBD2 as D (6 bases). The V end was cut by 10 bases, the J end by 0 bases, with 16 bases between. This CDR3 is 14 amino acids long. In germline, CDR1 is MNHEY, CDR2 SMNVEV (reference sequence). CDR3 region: CATQAAGSSYEQYF. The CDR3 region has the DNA TGTGCCACGCAAGCTGCGGGGAGCTCCTACGAGCAGTACTTC.

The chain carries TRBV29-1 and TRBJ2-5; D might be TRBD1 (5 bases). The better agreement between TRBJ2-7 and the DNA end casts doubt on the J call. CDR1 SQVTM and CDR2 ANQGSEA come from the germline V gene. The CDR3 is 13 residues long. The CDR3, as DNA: TGCAGCGTCCAAAGGGGTAGATCCTACGAGCAGTACTTC. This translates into CSVQRGRSYEQYF.

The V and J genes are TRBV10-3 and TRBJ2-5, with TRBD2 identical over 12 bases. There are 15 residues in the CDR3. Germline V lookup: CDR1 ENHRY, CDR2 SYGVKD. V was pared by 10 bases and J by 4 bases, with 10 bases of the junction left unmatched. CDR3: CATLPRLAGVETQYF. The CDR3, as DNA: TGTGCCACCCTCCCCCGACTAGCGGGAGTAGAGACCCAGTACTTC.

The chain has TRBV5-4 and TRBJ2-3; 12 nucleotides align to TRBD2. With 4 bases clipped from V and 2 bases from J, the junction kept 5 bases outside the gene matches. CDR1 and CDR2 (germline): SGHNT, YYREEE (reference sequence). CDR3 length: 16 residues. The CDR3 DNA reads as TGTGCCAGCAGCGGAAGGACTAGCGGGGACACAGATACGCAGTATTTT. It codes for CASSGRTSGDTDTQYF. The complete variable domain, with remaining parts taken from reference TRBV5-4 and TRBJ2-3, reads ETGVTQSPTHLIKTRGQQVTLRCSSQSGHNTVSWYQQALGQGPQFIFQYYREEENGRGNFPPRFSGLQFPNYSSELNVNALELDDSALYLCASSGRTSGDTDTQYFGPGTRLTVL.

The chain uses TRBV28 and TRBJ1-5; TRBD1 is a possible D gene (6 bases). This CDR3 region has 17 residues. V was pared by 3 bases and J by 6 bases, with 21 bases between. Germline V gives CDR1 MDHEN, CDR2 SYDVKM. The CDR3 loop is CASSFYPPGAHGQPQHF. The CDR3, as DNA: TGTGCCAGCAGTTTCTACCCACCAGGGGCCCACGGTCAGCCCCAGCATTTT.

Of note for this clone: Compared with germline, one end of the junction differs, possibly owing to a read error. The CDR3 loop is CASSSGTAGEKLFF. DNA for the CDR3: TGTGCTAGCAGCTCCGGGACAGCGGGTGAAAAACTGTTTTTT. V usage is TRBV7-7 and J usage is TRBJ1-4; 7 bases fit TRBD1. Germline V CDR1 and CDR2: SSHAT, FNYEAQ (reference sequence). The CDR3 length is 14 residues.

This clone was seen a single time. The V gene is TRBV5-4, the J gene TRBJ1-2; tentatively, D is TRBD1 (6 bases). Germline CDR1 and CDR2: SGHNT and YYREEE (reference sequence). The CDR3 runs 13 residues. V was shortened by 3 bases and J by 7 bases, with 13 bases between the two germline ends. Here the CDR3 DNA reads TGTGCCAGCAGCTCCCCCCAGGGGAGTGGCTACACCTTC. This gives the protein CASSSPQGSGYTF.